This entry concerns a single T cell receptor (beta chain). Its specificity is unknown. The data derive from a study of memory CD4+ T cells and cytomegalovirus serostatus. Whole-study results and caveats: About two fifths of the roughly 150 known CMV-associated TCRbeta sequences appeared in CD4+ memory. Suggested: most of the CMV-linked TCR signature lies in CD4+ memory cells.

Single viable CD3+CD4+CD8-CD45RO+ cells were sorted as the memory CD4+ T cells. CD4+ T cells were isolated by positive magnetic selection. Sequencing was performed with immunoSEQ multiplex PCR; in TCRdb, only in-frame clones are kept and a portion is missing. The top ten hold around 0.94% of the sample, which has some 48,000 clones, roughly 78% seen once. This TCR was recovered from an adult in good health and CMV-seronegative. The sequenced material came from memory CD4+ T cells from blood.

The CDR3 DNA follows: TGTGCCAGCAGCCGCCGCGGGGCCAATCAGCCCCAGCATTTT. Translated, it gives CASSRRGANQPQHF. The rearrangement links TRBV5-6 to TRBJ1-5, with D possibly matching TRBD1 (5 bases). The CDR3 runs to 14 residues. V was pared by 4 bases and J by 3 bases, with 11 bases between. Germline CDR1 SGHDT, CDR2 YYEEEE.